The 28 T cell receptor beta chains below were found in one sample sequenced in a study of blood T cell repertoires in COVID-19 (dated by TCRdb to the early 2020s). The method was the immunoSEQ multiplex PCR assay. Here the immuneACCESS table is served through TCRdb, limited to in-frame sequences with V and J called. Missing clones are a known gap in these copies; in checked studies unresolved V genes cover under half, and the rest lacks a known reason. This sample is represented by over 50,000 clones; around 87% of them were singletons. The ten most abundant clones make up about 6.3% of the sample. The specimen was peripheral blood. These receptor sequences come from a man aged 55-75 years with acute or convalescent COVID-19.

The CDR3 region has the DNA TGTGCCAGCAGCCAAGGAGACCTCGATGGAGGTACGCAGTATTTT. Translation gives CASSQGDLDGGTQYF. The rearrangement uses TRBV3-1 (or the pseudogene TRBV3-2) and TRBJ2-3; D is possibly TRBD2 (5 bases). V gave up 1 base and J gave up 8 bases, with 16 bases separating them. The CDR3 contains 15 residues. Per germline, CDR1 LGHDT and CDR2 YNNKEL (reference sequence).

The chain couples TRBV6-5 to TRBJ1-2; no reliable D call. Trimming removed 8 bases at V and 4 bases at J, with 17 bases between. CDR3 size: 14 residues. Germline lookup yields CDR1 MNHEY and CDR2 SVGAGI. CDR3: CASAPREQSYGYTF. The CDR3 coding sequence is TGTGCCAGCGCCCCGCGGGAGCAATCCTATGGCTACACCTTC.

J is TRBJ1-2 and V is TRBV5-4; D is ambiguous. The germline V gene has CDR1 SGHNT and CDR2 YYREEE (reference sequence). The V end lost 4 bases, the J end lost 5 bases, and 12 bases lay between the germline ends. The CDR3 runs 13 residues. The CDR3 spells CASSTDAIYGYTF. Written as DNA, the CDR3 is TGTGCCAGCAGCACCGATGCGATTTATGGCTACACCTTC. The variable domain in full, with the rest retrieved from reference TRBV5-4 and TRBJ1-2, is ETGVTQSPTHLIKTRGQQVTLRCSSQSGHNTVSWYQQALGQGPQFIFQYYREEENGRGNFPPRFSGLQFPNYSSELNVNALELDDSALYLCASSTDAIYGYTFGSGTRLTVV.

The rearrangement uses TRBV11-2 and TRBJ2-3, with D unresolved. Germline V CDR1 and CDR2: SGHAT, FQNNGV. This CDR3 has 15 residues. V was shortened by 0 bases and J by 2 bases, with 9 bases between the two germline ends. CDR3: CASSLETSYTDTQYF. The CDR3 DNA is TGTGCCAGCAGCTTAGAAACGTCCTACACAGATACGCAGTATTTT.

The rearrangement uses TRBV7-3 and TRBJ2-3; 7 nucleotides align to TRBD1. The V segment lost 5 bases and the J segment 2 bases; nucleotides outside the gene matches: 4. The CDR3 consists of 14 residues. The germline CDR1 and CDR2 sequences are SGHTA and FQGTGA. The CDR3 protein is CASSRGQNTDTQYF. The CDR3, as DNA: TGTGCCAGCAGCCGGGGACAGAACACAGATACGCAGTATTTT.

The chain employs TRBV7-3 and TRBJ2-5, with 8 nucleotides matching TRBD2. The V segment lost 0 bases and the J segment 9 bases; nucleotides outside the gene matches: 12. In germline, CDR1 is SGHTA, CDR2 FQGTGA. This CDR3 is built from 16 residues. CDR3 region: CASSLTHMTPGGAQYF. CDR3 nucleotides: TGTGCCAGCAGCTTAACGCACATGACCCCGGGAGGGGCCCAGTACTTC.

The chain couples TRBV19 to TRBJ2-2, with TRBD1 as a possible D gene (5 bases). Per germline, CDR1 LNHDA and CDR2 SQIVND (reference sequence). Trimming stripped 4 bases from V and 5 bases from J, with 11 bases between. This CDR3 has 14 residues. This CDR3 reads CASSTPAGTGELFF. DNA for the CDR3: TGTGCCAGTAGTACCCCCGCAGGGACCGGGGAGCTGTTTTTT.

The chain combines TRBV5-1 with TRBJ1-6, with TRBD1 as a possible D gene (6 bases). With 0 bases removed from V and 7 bases from J, the gap between germline ends came to 11 bases. The CDR3 is 15 residues long. The germline CDR1 and CDR2 sequences are SGHRS and YFSETQ. The CDR3 protein is CASSLEQGKNSPLHF. The CDR3 DNA sequence: TGCGCCAGCAGCTTGGAACAGGGAAAGAATTCACCCCTCCACTTT.

The gene calls are TRBV27 and TRBJ1-5, with D possibly being TRBD1 (6 bases). Germline V gives CDR1 MNHEY, CDR2 SMNVEV (reference sequence). The CDR3 length is 14 residues. The germline V and J ends were trimmed by 1 base and 4 bases, with 8 bases remaining between them. Here the CDR3 DNA reads TGTGCCAGCAGTTTATACAGGGAAAATCAGCCCCAGCATTTT. This gives the protein CASSLYRENQPQHF.

V and J are TRBV11-2 and TRBJ2-2; D gene unclear. V was trimmed by 5 bases and J by 3 bases, leaving 7 bases between them. Germline CDR1 is SGHAT and CDR2 is FQNNGV. This CDR3 is 13 amino acids long. The CDR3 region is CASSPLYTGELFF. CDR3 bases: TGTGCCAGCAGCCCCCTTTACACCGGGGAGCTGTTTTTT. Looking up the rest from reference TRBV11-2 and TRBJ2-2 gives the full variable domain: EAGVAQSPRYKIIEKRQSVAFWCNPISGHATLYWYQQILGQGPKLLIQFQNNGVVDDSQLPKDRFSAERLKGVDSTLKIQPAKLEDSAVYLCASSPLYTGELFFGEGSRLTVL.

The chain combines TRBV10-3 with TRBJ2-2; 7 bases map to TRBD2. Per germline, CDR1 ENHRY and CDR2 SYGVKD. The junction had 1 base not matched to a gene; V was cut back by 6 bases and J by 3 bases. The CDR3 runs 13 residues. The CDR3 nucleotides read TGTGCCATCAGCCGGGGGGACACCGGGGAGCTGTTTTTT. This codes for CAISRGDTGELFF.

V and J are TRBV2 and TRBJ1-4; the D gene is possibly TRBD1 (6 bases). V was cut by 2 bases and J by 5 bases, with 9 bases left in between. CDR1 and CDR2 (germline): SNHLY, FYNNEI. CDR3 length equals 14 residues. This CDR3 reads CASSEIDRNEKLFF. In DNA form, the CDR3 reads TGTGCCAGCAGTGAAATCGACAGGAATGAAAAACTGTTTTTT.

The J gene is TRBJ2-7, the V gene TRBV27, with 11 bases matching TRBD2. CDR3 length equals 15 residues. Per germline, CDR1 MNHEY and CDR2 SMNVEV (reference sequence). The trim removed 3 bases at V and 1 base at J, leaving 2 bases unmatched. The DNA for the CDR3 is TGTGCCAGCAGTTTCGGGACTAGCGGTTCCTACGAGCAGTACTTC. Its protein is CASSFGTSGSYEQYF.

The chain recombines TRBV7-9 with TRBJ2-5; 11 nucleotides line up with TRBD1. The CDR3 spans 15 residues. In germline, CDR1 is SEHNR, CDR2 FQNEAQ (reference sequence). Trimming at V came to 8 bases and at J to 3 bases, leaving 8 bases not matched to a gene. CDR3 DNA: TGTGCCAGCTCACACGCGGGACAGGGGGAAGAGACCCAGTACTTC. Translating gives CASSHAGQGEETQYF. Supplemented by reference TRBV7-9 and TRBJ2-5, the full variable domain reads DTGVSQNPRHKITKRGQNVTFRCDPISEHNRLYWYRQTLGQGPEFLTYFQNEAQLEKSRLLSDRFSAERPKGSFSTLEIQRTEQGDSAMYLCASSHAGQGEETQYFGPGTRLLVL.

This clone has only one observation. This chain uses TRBV12-3 or TRBV12-4 with TRBJ1-1; D ambiguous. The germline V and J ends were trimmed by 6 bases and 6 bases, with 8 bases remaining between them. The CDR3 consists of 11 residues. The CDR3 DNA reads as TGTGCCAGCAGCCGGGAGGCTGAAGCTTTCTTT. It yields the protein CASSREAEAFF.

The J gene is TRBJ2-1, the V gene TRBV9, with D tentatively TRBD1 (6 bases). The V gene's germline CDR1 is SGDLS and CDR2 YYNGEE. The V end was cut by 2 bases, the J end by 1 base, with 10 bases between. The CDR3 runs 15 residues. Here the CDR3 DNA reads TGTGCCAGCAGCGTTCAACAGGGTTCCTACAATGAGCAGTTCTTC. This translates into CASSVQQGSYNEQFF.

V gene TRBV6-6 combines with J gene TRBJ2-1, with 8 bases aligning to TRBD1. This CDR3 is 14 amino acids long. Germline CDR1 MNHNY, CDR2 SVGAGI (reference sequence). V lost 9 bases and J lost 4; bases outside the gene matches: 8. The CDR3 spells CASCRRQGYNEQFF. CDR3 sequence (DNA): TGTGCCAGTTGCCGGAGACAGGGGTACAATGAGCAGTTCTTC.

The chain combines TRBV30 with TRBJ1-3; no clear D gene. Trimming left V 4 bases short and J 1 base short, with 5 bases between. The CDR3 loop spans 12 amino acids. Germline lookup yields CDR1 GTSNPN and CDR2 SVGIG (reference sequence). CDR3 sequence reads: CAWTLSGNTIYF. CDR3 DNA sequence: TGTGCCTGGACCTTATCTGGAAACACCATATATTTT.

This chain connects TRBV3-1 (or the pseudogene TRBV3-2) to TRBJ2-3, with D tentatively TRBD1 (6 bases). Trimming removed 0 bases from V and 6 bases from J, with 10 bases in between. Germline V gene data show CDR1 as LGHDT and CDR2 as YNNKEL (reference sequence). The CDR3 is made up of 14 amino acids. The CDR3 nucleotides are TGTGCCAGCAGCCAAGACACAGGGTCCGATACGCAGTATTTT. Its protein product is CASSQDTGSDTQYF.

This sequence joins TRBV15 and TRBJ1-4, with D possibly TRBD1 on 5 matching bases. V was clipped by 4 bases and J by 3 bases, with 6 bases between them. The CDR3 runs 13 residues. The germline CDR1 and CDR2 sequences are LNHNV and YYDKDF (reference sequence). The CDR3 reads CATSTRANEKLFF. The CDR3 nucleotides are TGTGCCACCAGCACCAGGGCTAATGAAAAACTGTTTTTT.

The chain links TRBV4-3 to TRBJ1-1, with unresolved D. CDR3 length equals 14 residues. V was shortened by 4 bases and J by 3 bases, with 12 bases between the two germline ends. Germline V CDR1 and CDR2: LGHNA, YSLEER. In DNA form, the CDR3 reads TGCGCCAGCAGCCTTTCGTTGAGGGACACTGAAGCTTTCTTT. Its protein is CASSLSLRDTEAFF.

This clone was seen once. The CDR3 sequence: CASSLEGGDRELQETQYF. The CDR3 DNA reads as TGCGCCAGCAGCTTGGAGGGTGGGGACAGGGAGTTGCAAGAGACCCAGTACTTC. The chain has TRBV5-1 and TRBJ2-5; 9 bases match TRBD1. The CDR3 spans 18 residues. Germline trimming cut 0 bases from V and 2 bases from J; bases unmatched to any gene: 11. Per germline, CDR1 SGHRS and CDR2 YFSETQ. Together with reference TRBV5-1 and TRBJ2-5, the CDR3 gives the full variable domain: KAGVTQTPRYLIKTRGQQVTLSCSPISGHRSVSWYQQTPGQGLQFLFEYFSETQRNKGNFPGRFSGRQFSNSRSEMNVSTLELGDSALYLCASSLEGGDRELQETQYFGPGTRLLVL.

The gene calls are TRBV7-2 and TRBJ2-5; 11 bases map to TRBD2. This CDR3 contains 14 residues. Germline lookup yields CDR1 SGHTA and CDR2 FQGNSA. V was pared by 5 bases and J by 3 bases, with 2 bases of the junction left unmatched. CDR3: CASSATSGEETQYF. CDR3 nucleotide sequence: TGTGCCAGCAGCGCGACTAGCGGGGAAGAGACCCAGTACTTC.

CDR3 residues: CASSWGAGSYEQYF. CDR3 in DNA: TGTGCCAGCAGCTGGGGAGCGGGGTCCTACGAGCAGTACTTC. The chain uses TRBV7-2 and TRBJ2-7, with 7 nucleotides matching TRBD2. The CDR3 is made up of 14 amino acids. The germline V gene encodes CDR1 SGHTA and CDR2 FQGNSA. V gave up 4 bases and J gave up 1 base; unmatched junction bases: 4.

This clone was counted once. The chain combines TRBV19 with TRBJ1-5, with a tentative D call TRBD1 (5 bases). This CDR3 region has 13 residues. The V gene lost 4 bases and the J gene lost 3 bases, with 7 bases spanning the gap. CDR1 is LNHDA and CDR2 is SQIVND in the germline V gene (reference sequence). The CDR3 region is CASSTRDNQPQHF. Written as DNA, the CDR3 is TGTGCCAGTAGTACCAGGGACAATCAGCCCCAGCATTTT.

The V and J genes are TRBV10-3 and TRBJ2-7; 8 bases align to TRBD1. The CDR3 contains 14 residues. Trimming at V came to 9 bases and at J to 2 bases, leaving 9 bases not matched to a gene. Germline V gene data show CDR1 as ENHRY and CDR2 as SYGVKD. The CDR3 here is CAMMAGQGAYEQYF. CDR3 DNA: TGTGCCATGATGGCCGGACAGGGCGCCTACGAGCAGTACTTC.

The chain joins TRBV9 to TRBJ1-1; D gene uncertain. Trimming shortened V by 3 bases and J by 1 base, and 16 bases separated the two germline ends. Germline V gives CDR1 SGDLS, CDR2 YYNGEE. The CDR3 has 16 residues. DNA of the CDR3: TGTGCCAGCAGCGGAGCGGAGGCTCGGAGGAACACTGAAGCTTTCTTT. Translation: CASSGAEARRNTEAFF. Full variable domain (rest looked up from reference TRBV9 and TRBJ1-1): DSGVTQTPKHLITATGQRVTLRCSPRSGDLSVYWYQQSLDQGLQFLIQYYNGEERAKGNILERFSAQQFPDLHSELNLSSLELGDSALYFCASSGAEARRNTEAFFGQGTRLTVV.

This chain joins TRBV20-1 and TRBJ1-2; D unresolved. This CDR3 is 11 amino acids long. The V end was cut by 7 bases, the J end by 4 bases, with 10 bases between. The V gene's germline CDR1 is DFQATT and CDR2 SNEGSKA (reference sequence). CDR3 region: CSGHLLYGYTF. Here the CDR3 DNA reads TGCAGTGGACACCTCCTCTATGGCTACACCTTC.